This entry lists 11 T cell receptor beta chains sequenced from one sample in a study of PD-1 blockade in classical Hodgkin lymphoma. The repertoire was sequenced with immunoSEQ multiplex PCR; TCRdb's copy has only in-frame clones and lacks some. Of 15,000 to 20,000 clones in the sample, around 82% were seen once. Time point: cycle 4 day 1 (C4D1), after less than 7 weeks of nivolumab. All patients relapsed after autologous stem cell transplantation, and brentuximab vedotin exposure varied. Here the sequenced sample was peripheral blood mononuclear cells (PBMCs), taken before the fourth cycle of nivolumab. The receptors stem from a human donor with classical Hodgkin lymphoma.

This chain connects TRBV7-2 to TRBJ2-1; 8 bases are shared with TRBD1. In germline, CDR1 is SGHTA, CDR2 FQGNSA. V gave up 5 bases and J gave up 8 bases; unmatched junction bases: 8. CDR3 size: 14 residues. The CDR3 loop reads CASSTKTGADEQFF. The CDR3 nucleotides are TGTGCCAGCAGCACGAAGACAGGGGCCGATGAGCAGTTCTTC.

The chain has TRBV6-5 and TRBJ2-6; D unclear. Germline V gene data show CDR1 as MNHEY and CDR2 as SVGAGI. The CDR3 contains 15 residues. Trimming stripped 5 bases from V and 1 base from J, with 9 bases between. The CDR3 reads CASSRLQSGANVLTF. The CDR3 region has the DNA TGTGCCAGCAGTCGTCTTCAGTCTGGGGCCAACGTCCTGACTTTC.

The CDR3 nucleotides read TGTGCCAGCAGACCGGTGGCAGGGCAGGGAGGACTGTTTTTT. Its translation is CASRPVAGQGGLFF. The rearrangement uses TRBV6-5 and TRBJ1-4; a possible D gene is TRBD1 (5 bases). Germline assignment: CDR1 MNHEY and CDR2 SVGAGI. Trimming stripped 6 bases from V and 13 bases from J, with 21 bases between. This CDR3 has 14 amino acids.

The V and J genes are TRBV5-6 and TRBJ1-4; D is unclear. Trimming left V 2 bases short and J 3 bases short, with 11 bases between. This CDR3 comprises 15 residues. CDR1 and CDR2 from the germline V gene are SGHDT and YYEEEE. The CDR3 region is CASSFLDRANEKLFF. In DNA form, the CDR3 reads TGTGCCAGCAGCTTTTTAGACCGGGCTAATGAAAAACTGTTTTTT.

The V gene is TRBV2, the J gene TRBJ2-6; 9 bases are shared with TRBD1. Germline loops: CDR1 SNHLY, CDR2 FYNNEI. J lost 1 base, V lost 6 bases, and 4 bases had no gene match. CDR3 length: 16 residues. CDR3 amino acids: CASRRDRVSGANVLTF. The DNA of the CDR3 is TGTGCCAGCAGGCGGGACAGGGTTTCTGGGGCCAACGTCCTGACTTTC.

The chain is built from TRBV28 and TRBJ2-7; 10 nucleotides agree with TRBD2. After removal of 5 bases from V and 4 bases from J, the junction contained 5 bases not matched to a gene. This CDR3 has 14 residues. Germline values: CDR1 MDHEN, CDR2 SYDVKM. In nucleotides, the CDR3 is TGTGCCAGCAGTAGTGATAGCGGGGGGTACGAGCAGTACTTC. This sequence encodes CASSSDSGGYEQYF. The entire variable domain, with the rest obtained from reference TRBV28 and TRBJ2-7, is as follows: DVKVTQSSRYLVKRTGEKVFLECVQDMDHENMFWYRQDPGLGLRLIYFSYDVKMKEKGDIPEGYSVSREKKERFSLILESASTNQTSMYLCASSSDSGGYEQYFGPGTRLTVT.

The V and J genes are TRBV10-2 and TRBJ1-3, with 8 positions matching TRBD1. The CDR3 runs 15 residues. Germline V gene data show CDR1 as WSHSY and CDR2 as SAAADI. Trimming removed 6 bases from V and 0 bases from J; junction bases left unmatched: 4. CDR3 protein: CASRGTGNSGNTIYF. The DNA for the CDR3 is TGCGCCAGCAGGGGGACAGGCAACTCTGGAAACACCATATATTTT.

The chain is built from TRBV6-6 and TRBJ2-7; D may match TRBD1 or TRBD2 (5 bases each). This CDR3 has 11 amino acids. Germline CDR1 and CDR2: MNHNY and SVGAGI (reference sequence). V lost 10 bases and J lost 6, with 13 bases in between. The CDR3: CATGPGGEQYF. CDR3 sequence (DNA): TGTGCCACGGGGCCGGGCGGCGAGCAGTACTTC.

V gene TRBV7-2 combines with J gene TRBJ1-2; D may be TRBD1 (6 bases). Germline values: CDR1 SGHTA, CDR2 FQGNSA. This CDR3 has 16 residues. The V end lost 4 bases, the J end lost 0 bases, and 15 bases lay between the germline ends. The CDR3 region has the DNA TGTGCCAGCAGCTCGCCTGACAGGACGCCTAACTATGGCTACACCTTC. This translates into CASSSPDRTPNYGYTF.

The sample holds a few counts of this clone. V gene TRBV9 combines with J gene TRBJ1-6; TRBD1 matches 9 bases. V shed 2 bases and J 11 bases; nucleotides not matched to a gene: 8. The CDR3 is 15 amino acids. CDR1 is SGDLS, CDR2 YYNGEE, per germline. Here the CDR3 reads CASSVGDRAMAPLHF. The CDR3 coding sequence is TGTGCCAGCAGCGTGGGGGACAGGGCCATGGCACCCCTCCACTTT.

This chain joins TRBV5-4 and TRBJ1-1; 8 bases align to TRBD1. The CDR3 has 12 residues. J gave up 7 bases and V 2 bases, and 1 base lay outside the gene matches. Per the germline V gene, CDR1 is SGHNT and CDR2 is YYREEE (reference sequence). The CDR3: CASSFGQGEAFF. The CDR3 DNA follows: TGTGCCAGCAGCTTCGGACAGGGTGAAGCTTTCTTT.